A single sample gave rise to the 9 T cell receptor beta chains below, sequenced in a study of blood T cell repertoires in COVID-19. TCRdb's table, derived via immunoSEQ multiplex PCR, lists solely in-frame clones and lacks some. This table holds under 200,000 clones, roughly 84% found once. Sequenced: peripheral blood. The source is a woman aged 70-85 years with COVID-19, enrolled during active disease.

The chain joins TRBV4-2 to TRBJ2-5, with 12 bases aligning to TRBD2. The CDR3 has 16 amino acids. Germline CDR1 LGHNA, CDR2 YNFKEQ. Trimming removed 2 bases from V and 2 bases from J; junction bases left unmatched: 3. The CDR3 bases are TGTGCCAGCAGCCAATTCCTAGCGGGAGGGCAAGAGACCCAGTACTTC. This encodes CASSQFLAGGQETQYF.

V gene TRBV27 combines with J gene TRBJ2-4; tentatively, D is TRBD2 (6 bases). The CDR3 has 13 residues. The V and J ends lost 4 bases and 9 bases respectively, with 13 bases between them. CDR1 and CDR2 from the germline V gene are MNHEY and SMNVEV (reference sequence). The CDR3 DNA sequence: TGTGCCAGCAGTTCTAACGGGGGAGGCATTCAGTACTTC. It translates to CASSSNGGGIQYF.

J is TRBJ1-2 and V is TRBV5-4, with 7 bases that match TRBD1. The trim removed 4 bases at V and 4 bases at J, leaving 10 bases unmatched. The germline gives CDR1 SGHNT, CDR2 YYREEE (reference sequence). The CDR3 runs to 15 residues. The CDR3: CASSPSWTGAYGYTF. The CDR3 coding sequence is TGTGCCAGCAGCCCCTCCTGGACAGGAGCCTATGGCTACACCTTC.

The chain links TRBV5-1 to TRBJ2-5; TRBD2 agrees at 15 bases. Germline V gives CDR1 SGHRS, CDR2 YFSETQ. This CDR3 is 16 amino acids long. Germline trimming cut 2 bases from V and 5 bases from J; bases unmatched to any gene: 4. CDR3 sequence (DNA): TGCGCCAGCAGCTTTGGACTAGCGGGGGGGTTGGAGACCCAGTACTTC. Its protein product is CASSFGLAGGLETQYF.

The chain uses TRBV29-1 and TRBJ1-4; maybe TRBD1 (5 bases). Per germline, CDR1 SQVTM and CDR2 ANQGSEA. The CDR3 spans 13 residues. The germline V and J ends were trimmed by 8 bases and 8 bases, with 18 bases remaining between them. CDR3 bases: TGCAGCATCACGACAGTCCTGGGCGAAAAACTGTTTTTT. Protein sequence: CSITTVLGEKLFF.

The chain has TRBV25-1 and TRBJ2-2, with D perhaps matching TRBD2 (6 bases). V dropped 2 bases and J dropped 2 bases, with 9 bases sitting between them. This CDR3 has 15 amino acids. The germline gives CDR1 MGHDK, CDR2 SYGVNS. CDR3 in DNA: TGTGCCAGCAGTGAACCCGGGAGTAACACCGGGGAGCTGTTTTTT. Protein product: CASSEPGSNTGELFF.

CDR3 in DNA: TGTGCCAGCAGCTCAAAATCCGGGACAGTGAACACTGAAGCTTTCTTT. This gives the protein CASSSKSGTVNTEAFF. This rearrangement joins TRBV5-8 to TRBJ1-1; 7 bases map to TRBD1. The CDR3 sequence is 16 residues long. The V segment lost 3 bases and the J segment 0 bases; nucleotides outside the gene matches: 8. Germline V gene data show CDR1 as SGHTS and CDR2 as YDEGEE. Full variable domain (rest looked up from reference TRBV5-8 and TRBJ1-1): EAGVTQSPTHLIKTRGQQATLRCSPISGHTSVYWYQQALGLGLQFLLWYDEGEERNRGNFPPRFSGRQFPNYSSELNVNALELEDSALYLCASSSKSGTVNTEAFFGQGTRLTVV.

As for this clone: At one boundary the junction diverges from the germline segment, which might be a read error. This sequence joins TRBV7-7 and TRBJ2-5; 7 nucleotides agree with TRBD1. Germline loops: CDR1 SSHAT, CDR2 FNYEAQ (reference sequence). The length of the CDR3 is 14 residues. This chain's CDR3 is CASSGGGQQETQYF. In DNA form, the CDR3 reads TGTGCTAGCAGTGGTGGGGGACAGCAAGAGACCCAGTACTTC.

This clone appeared a single time. The chain recombines TRBV4-2 with TRBJ2-7; D perhaps matches TRBD2 (6 bases). This CDR3 is built from 15 residues. Germline CDR1 and CDR2: LGHNA and YNFKEQ. With 0 bases removed from V and 3 bases from J, the gap between germline ends came to 12 bases. The CDR3 region is CASSQDPSADYEQYF. DNA of the CDR3: TGTGCCAGCAGCCAAGACCCTAGCGCAGACTACGAGCAGTACTTC.